One and the same sample provided the 26 T cell receptor beta chains below, sequenced in a study of technical replicates of blood from several donors. The method was immunoSEQ multiplex PCR; TCRdb's version includes in-frame clones alone and lacks a portion of them. This table holds almost 55,000 clones, around 94% found once. Sequenced: T cells isolated from PBMCs. Receptors were obtained from a human donor in good health.

This clone has just one count. The chain recombines TRBV9 with TRBJ1-1, with D possibly being TRBD1 (6 bases). Trimming took 3 bases from V and 5 from J, leaving 11 bases between them. CDR1 is SGDLS and CDR2 is YYNGEE in the germline V gene. This CDR3 is built from 13 residues. The DNA of the CDR3 is TGTGCCAGCAGCGCAACAGGGAAGACTGAAGCTTTCTTT. Amino acid sequence: CASSATGKTEAFF. The variable domain in full, with the rest retrieved from reference TRBV9 and TRBJ1-1, is DSGVTQTPKHLITATGQRVTLRCSPRSGDLSVYWYQQSLDQGLQFLIQYYNGEERAKGNILERFSAQQFPDLHSELNLSSLELGDSALYFCASSATGKTEAFFGQGTRLTVV.

The chain employs TRBV7-6 and TRBJ1-3; 7 bases agree with TRBD1. The junction had 11 bases not matched to a gene; V was cut back by 5 bases and J by 4 bases. This CDR3 has 16 amino acids. In germline, CDR1 is SGHVS, CDR2 FNYEAQ. Written as DNA, the CDR3 is TGTGCCAGCAGCCCAGACGGGACAGCCCTCGGAAACACCATATATTTT. As protein: CASSPDGTALGNTIYF.

J is TRBJ2-7 and V is TRBV5-6; the match to TRBD2 covers 7 bases. The V gene's germline CDR1 is SGHDT and CDR2 YYEEEE. CDR3 length equals 13 residues. The trim removed 7 bases at V and 0 bases at J, leaving 4 bases unmatched. The CDR3 region has the DNA TGTGCCAGCCGCTGGGGGGGCTCCTACGAGCAGTACTTC. Translated, it gives CASRWGGSYEQYF.

The chain uses TRBV5-4 and TRBJ1-1; possibly TRBD1 for D (5 bases). Germline CDR1 is SGHNT and CDR2 is YYREEE (reference sequence). The V end was cut by 5 bases, the J end by 5 bases, with 13 bases between. The CDR3 covers 13 residues. The CDR3 region is CASRGQAGTEAFF. The CDR3 DNA reads TGTGCCAGCAGGGGGCAGGCGGGGACTGAAGCTTTCTTT. Together with reference TRBV5-4 and TRBJ1-1, the CDR3 gives the full variable domain: ETGVTQSPTHLIKTRGQQVTLRCSSQSGHNTVSWYQQALGQGPQFIFQYYREEENGRGNFPPRFSGLQFPNYSSELNVNALELDDSALYLCASRGQAGTEAFFGQGTRLTVV.

A single count supports this clone. The chain combines TRBV18 with TRBJ2-3; a weak D match, TRBD1 (6 bases). CDR3 size: 18 residues. Germline V gene data show CDR1 as KGHSH and CDR2 as LQKENI. Trimming stripped 3 bases from V and 6 bases from J, with 25 bases between. This chain's CDR3 is CASSPSRPDSLWGDTQYF. CDR3 in DNA: TGTGCCAGCTCACCTTCCAGACCGGACAGTTTGTGGGGCGATACGCAGTATTTT. The full variable domain, with the rest looked up from reference TRBV18 and TRBJ2-3, is NAGVMQNPRHLVRRRGQEARLRCSPMKGHSHVYWYRQLPEEGLKFMVYLQKENIIDESGMPKERFSAEFPKEGPSILRIQQVVRGDSAAYFCASSPSRPDSLWGDTQYFGPGTRLTVL.

The V gene is TRBV5-1, the J gene TRBJ1-4, with 8 bases fitting TRBD1. The germline V gene has CDR1 SGHRS and CDR2 YFSETQ. The V segment lost 4 bases and the J segment 8 bases; nucleotides outside the gene matches: 7. This CDR3 is built from 14 residues. CDR3 region: CASSDDRGGEKLFF. CDR3 sequence (DNA): TGCGCCAGCAGCGATGACAGGGGAGGGGAAAAACTGTTTTTT.

The chain carries TRBV6-6 and TRBJ1-2; no clear D gene. The CDR3 runs 13 residues. From germline, CDR1 is MNHNY and CDR2 SVGAGI (reference sequence). V lost 8 bases and J 4 bases, leaving 14 bases between the germline ends. The CDR3 is CASHQTRAYGYTF. DNA of the CDR3: TGTGCCAGCCATCAGACTCGAGCCTATGGCTACACCTTC.

The genes are TRBV5-4 and TRBJ2-3; 7 bases agree with TRBD2. J was trimmed by 3 bases and V by 4 bases; bases with no gene match: 14. Germline CDR1 is SGHNT and CDR2 is YYREEE (reference sequence). The CDR3 sequence is 17 residues long. The CDR3 DNA reads as TGTGCCAGCAGCCCCGGCGGTGGGGGGGGTCGGACAGATACGCAGTATTTT. This codes for CASSPGGGGGRTDTQYF.

The chain is built from TRBV29-1 and TRBJ2-2; D is undetermined. The germline V gene has CDR1 SQVTM and CDR2 ANQGSEA. This CDR3 spans 14 amino acids. Trimming cost V 5 bases and J 3 bases, with 13 bases left between them. CDR3 loop: CSVYRDGDTGELFF. The CDR3 region has the DNA TGCAGCGTTTACCGAGACGGAGACACCGGGGAGCTGTTTTTT.

This chain connects TRBV10-3 to TRBJ1-1, with unresolved D. This CDR3 spans 15 amino acids. V lost 0 bases and J 5 bases, leaving 13 bases between the germline ends. Germline V gene data show CDR1 as ENHRY and CDR2 as SYGVKD. The CDR3 protein is CAISESSRTLTEAFF. In DNA, the CDR3 is TGTGCCATCAGTGAGTCGAGTCGGACTTTAACTGAAGCTTTCTTT.

This chain uses TRBV9 with TRBJ2-5; tentatively, D is TRBD2 (6 bases). Germline V gene data show CDR1 as SGDLS and CDR2 as YYNGEE. CDR3 length: 13 amino acids. Trimming removed 4 bases from V and 5 bases from J, with 12 bases in between. This CDR3 is CASSLGGLETQYF. CDR3 bases: TGTGCCAGCAGCTTGGGGGGACTCGAGACCCAGTACTTC.

V usage is TRBV9 and J usage is TRBJ2-7; a possible D gene is TRBD1 (6 bases). Germline assignment: CDR1 SGDLS and CDR2 YYNGEE. The CDR3 has 16 residues. The V end was cut by 0 bases, the J end by 1 base, with 14 bases between. The CDR3: CASSVEPHRASYEQYF. The CDR3 DNA is TGTGCCAGCAGCGTAGAACCCCACAGGGCGTCCTACGAGCAGTACTTC.

The chain has TRBV29-1 and TRBJ2-5; 7 positions match TRBD2. Germline CDR1 SQVTM, CDR2 ANQGSEA. The CDR3 extends over 13 amino acids. V lost 7 bases, J lost 2 bases, and 7 bases stayed unmatched. The CDR3 coding sequence is TGCAGCGCTGTGACTAGCTCACAAGAGACCCAGTACTTC. Its protein is CSAVTSSQETQYF.

This clone appeared a single time. This chain joins TRBV18 and TRBJ2-5, with a tentative D call TRBD1 (5 bases). There are 14 residues in the CDR3. From germline, CDR1 is KGHSH and CDR2 LQKENI. The germline V and J ends were trimmed by 5 bases and 0 bases, with 10 bases remaining between them. CDR3 bases: TGTGCCAGCTCAGGTACAGGTTACCAAGAGACCCAGTACTTC. As protein: CASSGTGYQETQYF.

The V and J genes are TRBV5-5 and TRBJ1-1; 8 nucleotides match TRBD1. The germline V gene encodes CDR1 SGHKS and CDR2 YYEKEE (reference sequence). V shed 5 bases, J shed 4 bases, and the junction held 13 bases outside the gene matches. The CDR3 is 16 residues long. The CDR3 region is CASSLKTGGGSTEAFF. DNA of the CDR3: TGTGCCAGCAGTCTTAAAACAGGGGGGGGATCCACTGAAGCTTTCTTT. Full variable domain (remainder filled in from reference TRBV5-5 and TRBJ1-1): DAGVTQSPTHLIKTRGQQVTLRCSPISGHKSVSWYQQVLGQGPQFIFQYYEKEERGRGNFPDRFSARQFPNYSSELNVNALLLGDSALYLCASSLKTGGGSTEAFFGQGTRLTVV.

The rearrangement joins TRBV29-1 to TRBJ2-1, with TRBD2 matching 12 bases. Germline trimming cut 5 bases from V and 4 bases from J; bases unmatched to any gene: 9. The CDR3 is made up of 16 amino acids. Germline V gene sequence: CDR1 SQVTM, CDR2 ANQGSEA. CDR3 DNA sequence: TGCAGCGTTCACGGACTAGCGGGATCCCCGTACAATGAGCAGTTCTTC. This codes for CSVHGLAGSPYNEQFF.

The chain has TRBV28 and TRBJ2-1, with TRBD2 matching over 8 bases. Germline V gives CDR1 MDHEN, CDR2 SYDVKM. J lost 2 bases, V lost 5 bases, and 5 bases had no gene match. This CDR3 contains 15 residues. CDR3 residues: CASSAGRAPYNEQFF. CDR3 bases: TGTGCCAGCAGTGCCGGGAGGGCACCCTACAATGAGCAGTTCTTC.

The genes are TRBV10-3 and TRBJ2-7; D perhaps matches TRBD2 (5 bases). The CDR3 totals 12 residues. Germline V gene data show CDR1 as ENHRY and CDR2 as SYGVKD. V lost 3 bases and J lost 4, with 7 bases in between. Here the CDR3 DNA reads TGTGCCATCAGTGAAAGGAGGTACGAGCAGTACTTC. This codes for CAISERRYEQYF.

CDR3 sequence (DNA): TGTGCCAGCAGTTACTCGAATCCCGGCGAGCAGTACTTC. Translated, it gives CASSYSNPGEQYF. The V call is TRBV6-5, the J call TRBJ2-7; no definite D call. CDR1 is MNHEY, CDR2 SVGAGI, per germline. CDR3 length equals 13 residues. With 0 bases removed from V and 6 bases from J, the gap between germline ends came to 9 bases.

The chain combines TRBV13 with TRBJ2-1, with 7 bases that match TRBD1. With V trimmed by 0 bases and J by 2 bases, 1 base remained unmatched. The CDR3 extends over 15 amino acids. The germline V gene encodes CDR1 PRHDT and CDR2 FYEKMQ (reference sequence). The CDR3 spells CASSLGGTAYNEQFF. In DNA form, the CDR3 reads TGTGCCAGCAGCTTAGGCGGGACAGCCTACAATGAGCAGTTCTTC. Complete variable domain (other parts from reference TRBV13 and TRBJ2-1): AAGVIQSPRHLIKEKRETATLKCYPIPRHDTVYWYQQGPGQDPQFLISFYEKMQSDKGSIPDRFSAQQFSDYHSELNMSSLELGDSALYFCASSLGGTAYNEQFFGPGTRLTVL.

The chain has TRBV7-9 and TRBJ2-7, with TRBD1 as a possible D gene (5 bases). This CDR3 region has 15 residues. Trimming took 2 bases from V and 3 from J, leaving 14 bases between them. Germline CDR1 reads SEHNR; CDR2 reads FQNEAQ (reference sequence). CDR3 sequence reads: CASSLWETGNYEQYF. The CDR3 DNA is TGTGCCAGCAGCTTATGGGAAACAGGAAACTACGAGCAGTACTTC.

This chain links TRBV29-1 with TRBJ1-5; D is perhaps TRBD1 (6 bases). V was clipped by 3 bases and J by 1 base, with 19 bases between them. Per the germline V gene, CDR1 is SQVTM and CDR2 is ANQGSEA. The CDR3 totals 17 residues. The CDR3 protein is CSVDRAKSGTSNQPQHF. DNA of the CDR3: TGCAGCGTTGACAGGGCAAAATCGGGGACAAGCAATCAGCCCCAGCATTTT.

J is TRBJ1-5 and V is TRBV15; TRBD1 aligns across 7 bases. The junction had 8 bases not matched to a gene; V was cut back by 5 bases and J by 1 base. The germline CDR1 and CDR2 sequences are LNHNV and YYDKDF (reference sequence). The CDR3 runs to 16 residues. This CDR3 is CATSAGDSMSNQPQHF. The CDR3 coding sequence is TGTGCCACCAGCGCTGGGGACAGCATGAGCAATCAGCCCCAGCATTTT.

The chain combines TRBV28 with TRBJ2-5; TRBD1 might be the D (6 bases). Germline loops: CDR1 MDHEN, CDR2 SYDVKM. The CDR3 extends over 14 amino acids. Deletions cut 2 bases from V and 9 bases from J, with 16 bases between. The CDR3 protein is CASSLGDPTGSQYF. The DNA for the CDR3 is TGTGCCAGCAGTTTAGGCGATCCCACAGGGTCCCAGTACTTC.

The rearrangement links TRBV18 to TRBJ2-5, with 7 nucleotides matching TRBD1. V lost 4 bases and J lost 3; bases outside the gene matches: 2. The CDR3 runs 13 residues. Germline values: CDR1 KGHSH, CDR2 LQKENI. CDR3 amino acids: CASSRDREETQYF. CDR3 coding DNA: TGTGCCAGCTCACGCGACAGGGAAGAGACCCAGTACTTC.

The chain uses TRBV7-8 and TRBJ2-7; possibly TRBD2 for D (7 bases). The V and J ends lost 1 base and 5 bases respectively, with 15 bases between them. The CDR3 totals 15 residues. Per germline, CDR1 SGHVS and CDR2 FQNEAQ. The chain's CDR3 is CASSLGSRGGDEQYF. DNA for the CDR3: TGTGCCAGCAGCTTAGGTTCGAGGGGGGGCGACGAGCAGTACTTC.